This T cell receptor (beta chain) was identified during a study of blood T cell repertoires in COVID-19. Study at large: COVID-19 samples collected from the United States, Italy and Spain covered acute and convalescent phases.

Germline CDR1 SGHRS, CDR2 YFSETQ. The CDR3 has 16 amino acids. V shed 4 bases and J shed 1 base, with 14 bases lying between them. Produced via immunoSEQ multiplex PCR; TCRdb's table is partial and in-frame only. The data hold about 110,000 clones, with less than 85% observed a single time. The V and J genes are TRBV5-1 and TRBJ2-2; possible D gene TRBD1, 6 bases. Sequencing was carried out using peripheral blood. The sequence derives from a woman older than 75 with acute or convalescent COVID-19. CDR3 in amino acids: CASSRMGARNTGELFF. The DNA for the CDR3 is TGCGCCAGCAGCCGGATGGGGGCGAGGAACACCGGGGAGCTGTTTTTT. The complete variable domain, with remaining parts taken from reference TRBV5-1 and TRBJ2-2, reads KAGVTQTPRYLIKTRGQQVTLSCSPISGHRSVSWYQQTPGQGLQFLFEYFSETQRNKGNFPGRFSGRQFSNSRSEMNVSTLELGDSALYLCASSRMGARNTGELFFGEGSRLTVL.